The 23 T cell receptor beta chains below were found in one sample sequenced in a study of shared clonotypes between healthy human individuals. Profiled with immunoSEQ multiplex PCR; TCRdb holds only in-frame clones, not every one. The table has around 700,000 clones, roughly 73% seen once; the top ten hold 1.5% to 2%. The material sequenced was memory CD4+ T cells sorted from blood. The subset denotes: CD45RA-negative fraction. The receptor source for this set is a woman aged 25-40 years in good health.

The chain combines TRBV5-1 with TRBJ2-1; 10 nucleotides line up with TRBD2. The V and J ends lost 7 bases and 10 bases, in that order; junction bases with no gene match: 14. Germline V gene data show CDR1 as SGHRS and CDR2 as YFSETQ. This CDR3 spans 15 amino acids. The CDR3 loop reads CASYAGTSDLREQFF. CDR3 sequence (DNA): TGCGCCAGCTACGCCGGGACTAGCGACCTAAGGGAGCAGTTCTTC.

This chain connects TRBV9 to TRBJ2-7; 7 bases line up with TRBD2. The CDR3 has 14 amino acids. After removal of 5 bases from V and 9 bases from J, the junction contained 14 bases not matched to a gene. The germline gives CDR1 SGDLS, CDR2 YYNGEE. The DNA of the CDR3 is TGTGCCAGCAGTACGGGAGGCCCAACGACTGTGCAGTACTTC. Amino acids: CASSTGGPTTVQYF.

Concerning this clone: A read error may explain this, as a much larger clone is one base away. The rearrangement links TRBV9 to TRBJ2-3; D not certain. The germline V and J ends were trimmed by 1 base and 3 bases, with 6 bases remaining between them. The length of the CDR3 is 13 residues. Germline CDR1 SGDLS, CDR2 YYNGEE. The CDR3 DNA follows: TGTGCCAGCAGCGTAATAGGGACAGATACGCAGTATTTT. Translated: CASSVIGTDTQYF.

The V call is TRBV7-6, the J call TRBJ2-1; TRBD2 aligns across 10 bases. The CDR3 totals 14 residues. J lost 9 bases, V lost 4 bases, and 6 bases had no gene match. Germline values: CDR1 SGHVS, CDR2 FNYEAQ. CDR3 residues: CASSSGTSVSEQFF. CDR3 coding DNA: TGTGCCAGCAGCTCCGGGACTAGCGTCAGTGAGCAGTTCTTC.

V is TRBV29-1 and J is TRBJ2-1; TRBD1 matches at 11 bases. Germline CDR1 reads SQVTM; CDR2 reads ANQGSEA. The V and J ends lost 2 bases and 7 bases, in that order; junction bases with no gene match: 4. CDR3 length: 14 residues. The CDR3 DNA follows: TGCAGCGTTGAACCCCGGGACAGGGGGAATGAGCAGTTCTTC. Its protein is CSVEPRDRGNEQFF.

The genes are TRBV7-6 and TRBJ1-6; the match to TRBD1 covers 9 bases. The V gene's germline CDR1 is SGHVS and CDR2 FNYEAQ. The trim removed 4 bases at V and 10 bases at J, leaving 5 bases unmatched. The CDR3 runs to 14 residues. The CDR3 DNA follows: TGTGCCAGCAGCTGGGACAGGGAAGGCTCACCCCTCCACTTT. This codes for CASSWDREGSPLHF.

The genes are TRBV28 and TRBJ2-7; D not resolved. The CDR3 covers 11 residues. CDR1 is MDHEN and CDR2 is SYDVKM in the germline V gene. V lost 10 bases, J lost 9 bases, and 16 bases lay in between. CDR3 DNA sequence: TGTGCCACGACGACTCCGGTGGGGCAGTACTTC. Residues: CATTTPVGQYF.

Notes on this clone: Given a much more abundant clone one base away, this may be a read error. The same CDR3 also results from other DNA sequences found in this sample. The chain links TRBV5-6 to TRBJ2-5, with D unclear. This CDR3 spans 13 amino acids. V was cut by 2 bases and J by 1 base, with 6 bases left in between. CDR1 SGHDT and CDR2 YYEEEE come from the germline V gene. The CDR3 protein is CASSLVGQETQYF. The CDR3 coding sequence is TGTGCCAGCAGCTTAGTGGGCCAAGAGACCCAGTACTTC.

The chain uses TRBV25-1 and TRBJ2-1; 9 bases match TRBD1. CDR1 MGHDK and CDR2 SYGVNS come from the germline V gene. The trim removed 2 bases at V and 2 bases at J, leaving 1 base unmatched. This CDR3 region has 15 residues. As DNA, the CDR3 is TGTGCCAGCAGTGAAGGGGACAGGGCCTACAATGAGCAGTTCTTC. Protein product: CASSEGDRAYNEQFF.

This clone was recorded once. The rearrangement joins TRBV10-1 to TRBJ2-5; D may correspond to TRBD1 or TRBD2 (5 bases each). Germline lookup yields CDR1 WNHNN and CDR2 SYGVQD (reference sequence). The length of the CDR3 is 13 residues. Trimming left V 8 bases short and J 0 bases short, with 10 bases between. The CDR3: CASGGPNQETQYF. The CDR3 nucleotides are TGCGCCAGCGGGGGACCAAACCAAGAGACCCAGTACTTC.

The chain carries TRBV28 and TRBJ2-6; D ambiguous. This CDR3 is built from 16 residues. CDR1 is MDHEN, CDR2 SYDVKM, per germline. The V end lost 3 bases, the J end lost 3 bases, and 12 bases lay between the germline ends. The chain's CDR3 is CASSFWRLLGANVLTF. In DNA form, the CDR3 reads TGTGCCAGCAGTTTCTGGCGCCTCCTTGGGGCCAACGTCCTGACTTTC.

This chain joins TRBV19 and TRBJ2-1, with 11 bases matching TRBD2. CDR3 size: 17 residues. After removal of 4 bases from V and 3 bases from J, the junction contained 8 bases not matched to a gene. Germline V gene data show CDR1 as LNHDA and CDR2 as SQIVND (reference sequence). The CDR3, as DNA: TGTGCCAGTAGTAATCCTACGGGACTAGCGGACTACAATGAGCAGTTCTTC. This translates into CASSNPTGLADYNEQFF.

This clone occurred many times. This sequence joins TRBV30 and TRBJ2-1; maybe TRBD2 (5 bases). The germline gives CDR1 GTSNPN, CDR2 SVGIG (reference sequence). Trimming pared 4 bases from V and 8 bases from J, leaving 9 bases between. This CDR3 is 11 amino acids long. CDR3 nucleotide sequence: TGTGCCTGGAAGTCGGGGTATGAGCAGTTCTTC. Translated, it gives CAWKSGYEQFF. Combining the CDR3 with reference TRBV30 and TRBJ2-1 gives the whole variable domain SQTIHQWPATLVQPVGSPLSLECTVEGTSNPNLYWYRQAAGRGLQLLFYSVGIGQISSEVPQNLSASRPQDRQFILSSKKLLLSDSGFYLCAWKSGYEQFFGPGTRLTVL.

This clone was counted between two and nine times. V is TRBV29-1 and J is TRBJ2-5, with D perhaps TRBD2 (5 bases). The CDR3 consists of 13 residues. Germline-derived CDR1 and CDR2 are SQVTM and ANQGSEA. Trimming removed 6 bases from V and 5 bases from J, with 16 bases in between. This CDR3 reads CSVVVLAGETQYF. CDR3 bases: TGCAGCGTGGTGGTTCTAGCCGGGGAGACCCAGTACTTC.

The V call is TRBV29-1, the J call TRBJ2-3; 7 bases fit TRBD2. Per germline, CDR1 SQVTM and CDR2 ANQGSEA. V shed 4 bases, J shed 4 bases, and the junction held 17 bases outside the gene matches. This CDR3 spans 17 amino acids. CDR3 sequence: CSVGQRGTLVNPDTQYF. CDR3 nucleotide sequence: TGCAGCGTTGGCCAGCGGGGCACTTTAGTTAATCCAGATACGCAGTATTTT.

The rearrangement links TRBV4-1 to TRBJ1-2; the match to TRBD1 covers 9 bases. The CDR3 runs 13 residues. The junction had 3 bases not matched to a gene; V was cut back by 4 bases and J by 6 bases. Germline assignment: CDR1 MGHRA and CDR2 YSYEKL. CDR3 loop: CASSPWTGDGYTF. In DNA, the CDR3 is TGCGCCAGCAGCCCTTGGACAGGGGATGGCTACACCTTC.

The chain recombines TRBV6-5 with TRBJ1-2; D gene unclear. Germline assignment: CDR1 MNHEY and CDR2 SVGAGI. V dropped 0 bases and J dropped 8 bases, with 10 bases sitting between them. This CDR3 spans 13 amino acids. DNA for the CDR3: TGTGCCAGCAGTTACTCCCGGGGTGGCGGCTACACCTTC. As protein: CASSYSRGGGYTF.

CDR3 sequence: CASSPLASGDSTDTQYF. The CDR3 coding sequence is TGCGCCAGCAGCCCGCTAGCTAGCGGAGACTCCACAGATACGCAGTATTTT. The gene calls are TRBV5-1 and TRBJ2-3; 7 nucleotides align to TRBD2. Unmatched junction bases numbered 13, after V lost 4 bases and J lost 2 bases. Germline V gives CDR1 SGHRS, CDR2 YFSETQ. The CDR3 loop spans 17 amino acids.

Written as DNA, the CDR3 is TGTGCCAGCAGTTACGGGGCAGGCTTTAGGACTGAAGCTTTCTTT. Its protein is CASSYGAGFRTEAFF. J is TRBJ1-1 and V is TRBV6-5; tentative D call: TRBD1 (5 bases). V was cut by 2 bases and J by 5 bases, with 15 bases left in between. The CDR3 sequence is 15 residues long. Germline assignment: CDR1 MNHEY and CDR2 SVGAGI.

The chain combines TRBV2 with TRBJ2-7; tentative D call: TRBD1 (6 bases). The CDR3 has 14 residues. Germline CDR1 reads SNHLY; CDR2 reads FYNNEI. V was clipped by 1 base and J by 4 bases, with 11 bases between them. Here the CDR3 DNA reads TGTGCCAGCAGTGAAGGCAGGGGTGGTTACGAGCAGTACTTC. As protein: CASSEGRGGYEQYF.

CDR3 sequence (DNA): TGTGCCAGCAGTGAATGGTCAGGGGGCGAGTTTGGAAACACCATATATTTT. Protein: CASSEWSGGEFGNTIYF. The chain couples TRBV6-1 to TRBJ1-3, with 8 bases matching TRBD1. The CDR3 has 17 residues. V was clipped by 2 bases and J by 3 bases; unmatched bases: 9. Germline CDR1 is MNHNS and CDR2 is SASEGT.

The chain recombines TRBV29-1 with TRBJ2-7, with D tentatively TRBD1 (6 bases). This CDR3 spans 16 amino acids. Germline V gene data show CDR1 as SQVTM and CDR2 as ANQGSEA. V lost 3 bases, J lost 5 bases, and 23 bases lay in between. The CDR3 loop is CSVEGDRGGRDNEQYF. DNA of the CDR3: TGCAGCGTTGAGGGGGATCGAGGGGGAAGAGATAACGAGCAGTACTTC.

This chain connects TRBV28 to TRBJ1-5; D is undetermined. Per germline, CDR1 MDHEN and CDR2 SYDVKM. The CDR3 has 15 residues. Trimming removed 5 bases from V and 2 bases from J, with 13 bases in between. CDR3 nucleotides: TGTGCCAGCAGTAAAGAAGGCGGGGGCAATCAGCCCCAGCATTTT. This codes for CASSKEGGGNQPQHF.